At least ten counts were recorded for the clone carrying this T cell receptor (beta chain). No antigen is known for it. This entry is derived from a study of regulatory T cells in long-lasting Graves disease. Overall study findings and caveats: Favored usage of TRBV28, TRBJ1-2 and TRBJ2-5 was recorded in persistent disease.

Relying on iRepertoire HTBI primers and Arm-PCR of CDR3 regions, the team built TCR beta libraries. One entry per CDR3 protein, called by TCRdb with MiXCR from the multiplex PCR reads. The sample has around 430,000 distinct CDR3 sequences; approximately 23% are singletons. Germline CDR1 is SNHLY and CDR2 is FYNNEI. The CDR3 runs 14 residues. Trimming shortened V by 6 bases and J by 7 bases, and 15 bases separated the two germline ends. This sample's time point: persistent/refractory GD, antithyroid drugs over 5 years with positive TRAb. Extracted PBMC RNA gave rise to the TCR library. The chain joins TRBV2 to TRBJ1-4; D perhaps matches TRBD1 (5 bases). The source of this sequence is a female donor with Graves disease. This material consisted of peripheral blood mononuclear cells (PBMCs), taken when the disease was refractory, from a patient treated with antithyroid drugs. In DNA form, the CDR3 reads TGTGCCAGCAGCAGGGTCCCCGTGGGTGAAAAACTGTTTTTT. It specifies CASSRVPVGEKLFF.